The 28 T cell receptor beta chains below were found in one sample sequenced in a study of blood T cell repertoires in COVID-19. Profiled with immunoSEQ multiplex PCR; TCRdb holds only in-frame clones, not every one. Of fewer than 350,000 clones in the sample, around 86% are singletons; the top ten hold roughly 2.9%. Sequenced sample: peripheral blood. Receptors were obtained from an older woman with active or convalescent COVID-19.

The table lists this clone with a count of one. The V call is TRBV28, the J call TRBJ1-2; 7 bases map to TRBD1. V gave up 6 bases and J gave up 7 bases; unmatched junction bases: 5. CDR1 is MDHEN and CDR2 is SYDVKM in the germline V gene. The length of the CDR3 is 12 residues. The CDR3 DNA reads as TGTGCCAGCAGCCGACAGGGCGTTGGCTACACCTTC. Its translation: CASSRQGVGYTF.

The chain links TRBV27 to TRBJ1-6; 8 bases align to TRBD1. V lost 6 bases to trimming and J lost 6 bases; unmatched junction nucleotides: 16. Germline V gives CDR1 MNHEY, CDR2 SMNVEV (reference sequence). The CDR3 has 18 residues. For the CDR3, the DNA is TGTGCCAGCAGAGTGGAGAGGACAGGGCCCAAAGTTAATTCACCCCTCCACTTT. Protein sequence: CASRVERTGPKVNSPLHF.

This chain joins TRBV9 and TRBJ1-2; 12 bases map to TRBD1. CDR1 is SGDLS, CDR2 YYNGEE, per germline. The CDR3 spans 17 residues. Germline trimming cut 0 bases from V and 4 bases from J; bases unmatched to any gene: 7. The CDR3 loop reads CASSVAGQGALGYGYTF. In DNA form, the CDR3 reads TGTGCCAGCAGCGTAGCGGGACAGGGGGCGCTTGGCTATGGCTACACCTTC.

J is TRBJ1-2 and V is TRBV2; D is ambiguous. Germline values: CDR1 SNHLY, CDR2 FYNNEI. The V end lost 2 bases, the J end lost 3 bases, and 13 bases lay between the germline ends. The CDR3 totals 15 residues. The CDR3 sequence: CASSETGTVHYGYTF. Written as DNA, the CDR3 is TGTGCCAGCAGTGAAACCGGCACAGTTCACTATGGCTACACCTTC.

The rearrangement joins TRBV7-9 to TRBJ2-7, with TRBD2 matching 7 bases. The junction had 9 bases not matched to a gene; V was cut back by 4 bases and J by 0 bases. The CDR3 totals 16 residues. Germline assignment: CDR1 SEHNR and CDR2 FQNEAQ (reference sequence). CDR3 sequence reads: CASSSQGGPYSYEQYF. The CDR3 bases are TGTGCCAGCAGCTCCCAGGGAGGGCCCTACTCCTACGAGCAGTACTTC.

This clone has just a few counts. The chain links TRBV19 to TRBJ2-1, with D perhaps TRBD2 (6 bases). In germline, CDR1 is LNHDA, CDR2 SQIVND (reference sequence). The germline V and J ends were trimmed by 11 bases and 8 bases, with 19 bases remaining between them. The CDR3 has 13 residues. CDR3 region: CASGDGHFDEQFF. CDR3 nucleotide sequence: TGTGCCTCGGGGGACGGGCACTTCGATGAGCAGTTCTTC.

The CDR3 DNA reads TGTGCCAGCAGCTTTACAGGGCTTGTCACAGATACGCAGTATTTT. It codes for CASSFTGLVTDTQYF. The rearrangement joins TRBV5-6 to TRBJ2-3; D is possibly TRBD1 (6 bases). Trimming stripped 2 bases from V and 2 bases from J, with 12 bases between. Germline V lookup: CDR1 SGHDT, CDR2 YYEEEE. The CDR3 covers 15 residues.

The chain recombines TRBV2 with TRBJ2-1; D possibly corresponds to TRBD2 (6 bases). The germline V gene encodes CDR1 SNHLY and CDR2 FYNNEI. This CDR3 spans 16 amino acids. Trimming shortened V by 0 bases and J by 4 bases, and 13 bases separated the two germline ends. The CDR3: CASSEAPAGPYNEQFF. DNA of the CDR3: TGTGCCAGCAGTGAAGCGCCTGCGGGGCCGTACAATGAGCAGTTCTTC.

The CDR3 bases are TGTGCCTGGATCCCCCTGCCGGGTGGCTACACCTTC. Its protein product is CAWIPLPGGYTF. The chain joins TRBV30 to TRBJ1-2; the D is unclear. Trimming removed 4 bases at V and 7 bases at J, with 13 bases between. The CDR3 runs 12 residues. Germline V CDR1 and CDR2: GTSNPN, SVGIG (reference sequence). The full variable domain, rest sourced from reference TRBV30 and TRBJ1-2, is SQTIHQWPATLVQPVGSPLSLECTVEGTSNPNLYWYRQAAGRGLQLLFYSVGIGQISSEVPQNLSASRPQDRQFILSSKKLLLSDSGFYLCAWIPLPGGYTFGSGTRLTVV.

The chain joins TRBV14 to TRBJ2-5; 7 nucleotides align to TRBD1. Germline V gives CDR1 SGHDN, CDR2 FVKESK. V was pared by 5 bases and J by 5 bases, with 8 bases of the junction left unmatched. CDR3 length: 14 amino acids. CDR3 nucleotides: TGTGCCAGCAGCGCCACGAGGGGGCCGGAGACCCAGTACTTC. This gives the protein CASSATRGPETQYF. Full variable domain (missing parts from reference TRBV14 and TRBJ2-5): EAGVTQFPSHSVIEKGQTVTLRCDPISGHDNLYWYRRVMGKEIKFLLHFVKESKQDESGMPNNRFLAERTGGTYSTLKVQPAELEDSGVYFCASSATRGPETQYFGPGTRLLVL.

The rearrangement links TRBV7-2 to TRBJ2-7, with 8 bases fitting TRBD2. CDR1 is SGHTA, CDR2 FQGNSA, per germline. The CDR3 is 13 amino acids. V lost 5 bases, J lost 3 bases, and 3 bases stayed unmatched. CDR3 coding DNA: TGTGCCAGCAGCACGGGACTAGACTACGAGCAGTACTTC. Amino acid sequence: CASSTGLDYEQYF.

The chain combines TRBV3-1 (or the pseudogene TRBV3-2) with TRBJ1-5, with D possibly matching TRBD1 (6 bases). V lost 0 bases, J lost 5 bases, and 17 bases lay in between. This CDR3 has 17 residues. In germline, CDR1 is LGHDT, CDR2 YNNKEL (reference sequence). This CDR3 is CASSQDLMSGGDQPQHF. CDR3 nucleotides: TGTGCCAGCAGCCAAGATCTTATGTCTGGGGGCGATCAGCCCCAGCATTTT.

The V call is TRBV7-3, the J call TRBJ1-2; 8 positions agree with TRBD1. J lost 2 bases, V lost 2 bases, and 4 bases had no gene match. The length of the CDR3 is 15 residues. CDR1 is SGHTA and CDR2 is FQGTGA in the germline V gene. The CDR3 bases are TGTGCCAGCAGCTTATGGCACAGGGGGAACTATGGCTACACCTTC. This encodes CASSLWHRGNYGYTF.

This clone was seen at least ten times. The same CDR3 is also encoded by other DNA sequences in this sample. This CDR3 reads CASSEGGPADTQYF. CDR3 nucleotide sequence: TGTGCCAGCAGTGAAGGTGGCCCAGCGGATACGCAGTATTTT. The J gene is TRBJ2-3, the V gene TRBV2, with no clear D. CDR1 SNHLY and CDR2 FYNNEI come from the germline V gene. The CDR3 sequence is 14 residues long. V lost 1 base and J lost 6, with 11 bases in between.

The chain joins TRBV10-3 to TRBJ2-1; 9 nucleotides match TRBD2. The CDR3 sequence is 15 residues long. In germline, CDR1 is ENHRY, CDR2 SYGVKD. The junction had 7 bases not matched to a gene; V was cut back by 4 bases and J by 6 bases. The CDR3, as DNA: TGTGCCATCAGTGGTAGCGGGGGCCTCCCCAATGAGCAGTTCTTC. This sequence encodes CAISGSGGLPNEQFF.

This chain connects TRBV5-1 to TRBJ1-3; 10 bases are a match to TRBD1. The CDR3 spans 15 residues. J lost 2 bases, V lost 4 bases, and 3 bases had no gene match. Germline V gene lookup returns CDR1 SGHRS and CDR2 YFSETQ. The CDR3 DNA reads TGCGCCAGCAGCCAGGGACAGGGGACTGGAAACACCATATATTTT. Translation: CASSQGQGTGNTIYF.

The chain joins TRBV15 to TRBJ1-2; D ambiguous. Trimming pared 3 bases from V and 4 bases from J, leaving 15 bases between. CDR3 length: 15 amino acids. Looked up from germline, CDR1 is LNHNV and CDR2 is YYDKDF (reference sequence). The CDR3, as DNA: TGTGCCACCAGCAGCTCCCTAAGTTCAGGCTATGGCTACACCTTC. Translated: CATSSSLSSGYGYTF.

The chain recombines TRBV7-9 with TRBJ2-2, with 12 bases identical to TRBD2. Germline values: CDR1 SEHNR, CDR2 FQNEAQ (reference sequence). With 8 bases clipped from V and 0 bases from J, the junction kept 13 bases outside the gene matches. The CDR3 is 19 amino acids. In DNA, the CDR3 is TGTGCCAGCGTCCCGCCGTGGGGACTAGCGGGTACGAACACCGGGGAGCTGTTTTTT. It codes for CASVPPWGLAGTNTGELFF.

The CDR3: CASKTDNSNQPQHF. DNA for the CDR3: TGTGCCAGCAAGACAGACAATAGCAATCAGCCCCAGCATTTT. The genes are TRBV6-5 and TRBJ1-5, with D possibly matching TRBD1 (5 bases). V was trimmed by 7 bases and J by 0 bases, leaving 10 bases between them. CDR3 length: 14 amino acids. Germline CDR1 and CDR2: MNHEY and SVGAGI.

This chain connects TRBV24-1 to TRBJ1-5, with D hard to call. The CDR3 is made up of 14 amino acids. In germline, CDR1 is KGHDR, CDR2 SFDVKD. Deletions cut 5 bases from V and 2 bases from J, with 9 bases between. CDR3: CATSAGQGNQPQHF. DNA for the CDR3: TGTGCCACCAGTGCTGGGCAGGGCAATCAGCCCCAGCATTTT.

The rearrangement uses TRBV6-5 and TRBJ2-5; D uncertain. Looked up from germline, CDR1 is MNHEY and CDR2 is SVGAGI. The CDR3 runs 11 residues. V lost 6 bases, J lost 5 bases, and 7 bases lay in between. The CDR3, as DNA: TGTGCCAGCAGGAGAAGCGAGACCCAGTACTTC. Its translation is CASRRSETQYF.

This clone appeared once. This rearrangement joins TRBV30 to TRBJ2-7; D unresolved. CDR1 is GTSNPN and CDR2 is SVGIG in the germline V gene (reference sequence). Trimming pared 0 bases from V and 4 bases from J, leaving 13 bases between. This CDR3 is built from 14 residues. The CDR3 sequence is CAWSVLLDRYEQYF. The CDR3 DNA sequence: TGTGCCTGGAGTGTATTGCTAGATCGTTACGAGCAGTACTTC.

In its sample, this clone was seen once. The chain carries TRBV30 and TRBJ1-3; D is uncertain. The CDR3 runs 13 residues. CDR1 is GTSNPN, CDR2 SVGIG, per germline (reference sequence). V was shortened by 5 bases and J by 3 bases, with 11 bases between the two germline ends. The CDR3, as DNA: TGTGCCTGGGACCTGGCGGGTGGAAACACCATATATTTT. This gives the protein CAWDLAGGNTIYF.

The chain joins TRBV3-1 (or the pseudogene TRBV3-2) to TRBJ2-1; TRBD2 aligns across 8 bases. The CDR3 spans 16 residues. The J segment lost 4 bases and the V segment lost 4 bases, leaving 9 bases of the junction unmatched. Germline CDR1 and CDR2: LGHDT and YNNKEL (reference sequence). The chain's CDR3 is CASSPLGAGGYNEQFF. Here the CDR3 DNA reads TGTGCCAGCAGCCCCTTAGGGGCGGGGGGTTACAATGAGCAGTTCTTC.

The sample holds a few counts of this clone. The chain uses TRBV4-1 and TRBJ2-2; no clear D gene. The CDR3 is 18 amino acids. V was pared by 0 bases and J by 6 bases, with 20 bases between. Germline CDR1 reads MGHRA; CDR2 reads YSYEKL. CDR3 DNA sequence: TGCGCCAGCAGCCAAGATCCGCCCAACCGGGTTTTTTCCGGGGAGCTGTTTTTT. Protein: CASSQDPPNRVFSGELFF.

The CDR3 DNA is TGTGCCAGCAGCCCGGACAGCCCACGCTTCGGGGGCTACACCTTC. Translation: CASSPDSPRFGGYTF. This sequence joins TRBV2 and TRBJ1-2; possible D gene TRBD1, 6 bases. V lost 6 bases and J lost 8, with 22 bases in between. CDR3 length: 15 amino acids. The V gene's germline CDR1 is SNHLY and CDR2 FYNNEI.

V gene TRBV11-3 combines with J gene TRBJ2-1; 10 bases match TRBD2. The junction had 4 bases not matched to a gene; V was cut back by 6 bases and J by 2 bases. The CDR3 has 15 amino acids. Germline V gives CDR1 SGHNT, CDR2 YENEEA. The CDR3 DNA reads as TGTGCCAGCAGTTTGCTAGCGGGGGCCTACAATGAGCAGTTCTTC. Protein: CASSLLAGAYNEQFF.

The chain employs TRBV7-9 and TRBJ2-1; 9 positions agree with TRBD2. V dropped 1 base and J dropped 7; count of bases not matched to a gene: 5. This CDR3 comprises 15 residues. Germline V gene lookup returns CDR1 SEHNR and CDR2 FQNEAQ (reference sequence). In DNA, the CDR3 is TGTGCCAGCAGCTTAGTAGGGACTAGCCTGAATGAGCAGTTCTTC. Amino acid sequence: CASSLVGTSLNEQFF.